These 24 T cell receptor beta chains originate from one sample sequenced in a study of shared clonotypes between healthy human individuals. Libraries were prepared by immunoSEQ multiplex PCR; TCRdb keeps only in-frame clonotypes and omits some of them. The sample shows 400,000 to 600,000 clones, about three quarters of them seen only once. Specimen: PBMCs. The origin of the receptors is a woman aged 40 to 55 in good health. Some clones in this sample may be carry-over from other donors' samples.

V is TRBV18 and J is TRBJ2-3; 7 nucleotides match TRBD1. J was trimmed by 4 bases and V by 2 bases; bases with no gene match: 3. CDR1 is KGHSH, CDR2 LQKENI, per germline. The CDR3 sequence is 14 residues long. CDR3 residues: CASSPRTGADTQYF. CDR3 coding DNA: TGTGCCAGCTCACCAAGGACAGGTGCAGATACGCAGTATTTT. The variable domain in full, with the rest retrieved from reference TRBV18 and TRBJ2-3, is NAGVMQNPRHLVRRRGQEARLRCSPMKGHSHVYWYRQLPEEGLKFMVYLQKENIIDESGMPKERFSAEFPKEGPSILRIQQVVRGDSAAYFCASSPRTGADTQYFGPGTRLTVL.

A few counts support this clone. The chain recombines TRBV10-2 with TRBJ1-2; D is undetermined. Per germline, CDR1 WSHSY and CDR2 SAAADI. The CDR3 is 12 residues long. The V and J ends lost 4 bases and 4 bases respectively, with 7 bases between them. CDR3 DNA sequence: TGCGCCAGCAGTGGCGGAATCTATGGCTACACCTTC. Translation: CASSGGIYGYTF.

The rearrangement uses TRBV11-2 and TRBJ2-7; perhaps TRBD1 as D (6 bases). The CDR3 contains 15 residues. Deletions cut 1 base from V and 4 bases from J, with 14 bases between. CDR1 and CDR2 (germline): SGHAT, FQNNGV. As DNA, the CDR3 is TGTGCCAGCAGCTTAGCCCCACAGGGAACTTACGAGCAGTACTTC. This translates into CASSLAPQGTYEQYF.

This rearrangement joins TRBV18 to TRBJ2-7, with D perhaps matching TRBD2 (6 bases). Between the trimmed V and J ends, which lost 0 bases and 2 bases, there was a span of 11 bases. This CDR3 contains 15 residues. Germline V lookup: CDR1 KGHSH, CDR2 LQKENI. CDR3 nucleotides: TGTGCCAGCTCACCACCGGTCGGGAGCCCCTACGAGCAGTACTTC. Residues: CASSPPVGSPYEQYF.

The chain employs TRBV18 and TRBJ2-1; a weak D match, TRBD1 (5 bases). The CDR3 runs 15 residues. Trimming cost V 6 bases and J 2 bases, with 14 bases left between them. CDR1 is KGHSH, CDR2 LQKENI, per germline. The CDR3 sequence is CASSRQTFTYNEQFF. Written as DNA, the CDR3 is TGTGCCAGCTCCCGACAGACATTCACCTACAATGAGCAGTTCTTC.

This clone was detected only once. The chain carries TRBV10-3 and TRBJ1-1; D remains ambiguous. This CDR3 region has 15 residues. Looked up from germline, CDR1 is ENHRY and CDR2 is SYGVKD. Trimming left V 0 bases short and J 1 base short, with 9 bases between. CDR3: CAISESRQGNTEAFF. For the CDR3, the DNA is TGTGCCATCAGTGAGTCGAGACAAGGGAACACTGAAGCTTTCTTT.

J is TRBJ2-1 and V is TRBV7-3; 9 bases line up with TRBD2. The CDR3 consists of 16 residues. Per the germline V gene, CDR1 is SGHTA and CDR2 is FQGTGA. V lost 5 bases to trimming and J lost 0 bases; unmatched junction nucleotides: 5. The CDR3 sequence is CASSRISGSSYNEQFF. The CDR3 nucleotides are TGTGCCAGCAGCCGGATTAGCGGGAGCTCCTACAATGAGCAGTTCTTC.

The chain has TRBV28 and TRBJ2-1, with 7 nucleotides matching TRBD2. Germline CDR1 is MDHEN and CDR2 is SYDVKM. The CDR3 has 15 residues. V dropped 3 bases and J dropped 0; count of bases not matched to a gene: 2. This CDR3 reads CASSFPSGSYNEQFF. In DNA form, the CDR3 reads TGTGCCAGCAGTTTTCCTAGCGGCTCCTACAATGAGCAGTTCTTC.

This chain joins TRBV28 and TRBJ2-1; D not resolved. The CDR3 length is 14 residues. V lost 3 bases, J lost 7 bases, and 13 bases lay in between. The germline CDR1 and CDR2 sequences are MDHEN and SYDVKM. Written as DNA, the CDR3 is TGTGCCAGCAGTTTGCAGGAAGGTAGGAATGAGCAGTTCTTC. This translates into CASSLQEGRNEQFF.

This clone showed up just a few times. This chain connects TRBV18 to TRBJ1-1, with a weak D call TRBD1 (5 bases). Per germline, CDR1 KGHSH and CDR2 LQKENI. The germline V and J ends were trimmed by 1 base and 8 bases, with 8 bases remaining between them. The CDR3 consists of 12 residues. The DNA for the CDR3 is TGTGCCAGCTCACCACAGACAGCAGAAGCTTTCTTT. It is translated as CASSPQTAEAFF.

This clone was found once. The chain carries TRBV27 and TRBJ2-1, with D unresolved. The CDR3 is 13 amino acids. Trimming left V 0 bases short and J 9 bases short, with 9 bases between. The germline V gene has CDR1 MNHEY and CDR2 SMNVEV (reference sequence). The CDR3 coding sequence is TGTGCCAGCAGTTTATCAGTCGGGTCTGAGCAGTTCTTC. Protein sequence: CASSLSVGSEQFF.

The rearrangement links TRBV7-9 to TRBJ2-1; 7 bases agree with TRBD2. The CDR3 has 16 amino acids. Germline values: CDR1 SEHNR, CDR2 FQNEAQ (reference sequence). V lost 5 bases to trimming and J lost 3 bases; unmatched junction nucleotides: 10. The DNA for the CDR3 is TGTGCCAGCAGCATCAGCACGGGAGGTAGCTACAATGAGCAGTTCTTC. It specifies CASSISTGGSYNEQFF.

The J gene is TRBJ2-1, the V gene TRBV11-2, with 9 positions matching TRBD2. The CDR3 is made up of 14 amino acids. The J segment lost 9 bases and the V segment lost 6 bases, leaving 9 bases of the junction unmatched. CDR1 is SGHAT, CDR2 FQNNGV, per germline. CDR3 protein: CASRRGGQRLEQFF. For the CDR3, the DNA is TGTGCCAGCAGGCGGGGGGGACAGAGGCTTGAGCAGTTCTTC.

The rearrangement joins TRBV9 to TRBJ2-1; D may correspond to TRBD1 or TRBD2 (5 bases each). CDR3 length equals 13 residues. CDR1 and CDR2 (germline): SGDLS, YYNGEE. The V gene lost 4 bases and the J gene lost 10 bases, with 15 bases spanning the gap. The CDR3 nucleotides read TGTGCCAGCAGCTCCGGGGCTGCCGCCGAGCAGTTCTTC. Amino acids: CASSSGAAAEQFF.

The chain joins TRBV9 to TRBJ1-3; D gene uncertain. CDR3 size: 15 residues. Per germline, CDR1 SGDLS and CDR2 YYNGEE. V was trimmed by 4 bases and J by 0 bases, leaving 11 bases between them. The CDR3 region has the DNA TGTGCCAGCAGCCCCAGCGGAATCTCTGGAAACACCATATATTTT. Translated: CASSPSGISGNTIYF.

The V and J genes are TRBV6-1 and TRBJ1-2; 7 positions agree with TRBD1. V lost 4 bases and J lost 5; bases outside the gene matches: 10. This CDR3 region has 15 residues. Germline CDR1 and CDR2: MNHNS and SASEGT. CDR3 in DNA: TGTGCCAGCAGTGTTGCTACAGGGGAGGGGTATGGCTACACCTTC. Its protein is CASSVATGEGYGYTF.

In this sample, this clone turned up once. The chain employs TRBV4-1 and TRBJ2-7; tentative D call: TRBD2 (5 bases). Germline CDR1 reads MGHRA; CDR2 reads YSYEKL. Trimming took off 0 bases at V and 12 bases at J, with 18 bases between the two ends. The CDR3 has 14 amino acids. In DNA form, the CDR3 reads TGCGCCAGCAGCCAAGAGTCTCGAGGAGGTCGTCTGTACTTC. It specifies CASSQESRGGRLYF.

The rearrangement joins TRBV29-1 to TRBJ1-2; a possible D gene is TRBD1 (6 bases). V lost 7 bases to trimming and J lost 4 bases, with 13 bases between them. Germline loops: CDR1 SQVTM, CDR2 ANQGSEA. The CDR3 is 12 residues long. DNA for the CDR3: TGCAGCGCCCAGGGGAAGGGCTATGGCTACACCTTC. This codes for CSAQGKGYGYTF.

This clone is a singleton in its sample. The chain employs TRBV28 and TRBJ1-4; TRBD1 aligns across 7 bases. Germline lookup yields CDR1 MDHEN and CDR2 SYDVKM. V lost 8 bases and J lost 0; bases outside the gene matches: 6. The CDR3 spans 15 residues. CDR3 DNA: TGTGCCAGCTGCGAGCAGGGGGCAACTAATGAAAAACTGTTTTTT. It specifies CASCEQGATNEKLFF.

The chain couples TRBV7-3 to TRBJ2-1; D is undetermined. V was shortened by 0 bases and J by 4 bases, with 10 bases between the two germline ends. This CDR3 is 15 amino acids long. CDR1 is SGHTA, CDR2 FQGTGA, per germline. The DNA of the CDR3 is TGTGCCAGCAGCTTAACCGTCGACGGGTACAATGAGCAGTTCTTC. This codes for CASSLTVDGYNEQFF.

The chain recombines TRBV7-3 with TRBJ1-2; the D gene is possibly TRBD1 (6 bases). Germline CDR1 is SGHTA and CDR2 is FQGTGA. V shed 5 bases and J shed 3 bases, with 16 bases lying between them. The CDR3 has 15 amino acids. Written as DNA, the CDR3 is TGTGCCAGCAGCCCAGCCGGGGGGGCGGACTATGGCTACACCTTC. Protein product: CASSPAGGADYGYTF.

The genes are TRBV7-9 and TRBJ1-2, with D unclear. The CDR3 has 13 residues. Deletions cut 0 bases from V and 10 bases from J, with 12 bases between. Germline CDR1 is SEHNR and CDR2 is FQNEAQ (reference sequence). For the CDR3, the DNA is TGTGCCAGCAGCTTAGCTGGTGGGCGAAACTACACCTTC. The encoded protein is CASSLAGGRNYTF. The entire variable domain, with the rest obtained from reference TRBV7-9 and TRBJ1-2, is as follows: DTGVSQNPRHKITKRGQNVTFRCDPISEHNRLYWYRQTLGQGPEFLTYFQNEAQLEKSRLLSDRFSAERPKGSFSTLEIQRTEQGDSAMYLCASSLAGGRNYTFGSGTRLTVV.

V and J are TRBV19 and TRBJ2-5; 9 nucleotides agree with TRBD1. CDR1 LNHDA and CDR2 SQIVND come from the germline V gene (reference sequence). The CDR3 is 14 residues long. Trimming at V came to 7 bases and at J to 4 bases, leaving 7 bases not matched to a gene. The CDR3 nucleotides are TGTGCCAGTACGGACAGGGGACGGAGAGAGACCCAGTACTTC. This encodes CASTDRGRRETQYF. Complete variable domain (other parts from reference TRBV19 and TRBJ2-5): DGGITQSPKYLFRKEGQNVTLSCEQNLNHDAMYWYRQDPGQGLRLIYYSQIVNDFQKGDIAEGYSVSREKKESFPLTVTSAQKNPTAFYLCASTDRGRRETQYFGPGTRLLVL.

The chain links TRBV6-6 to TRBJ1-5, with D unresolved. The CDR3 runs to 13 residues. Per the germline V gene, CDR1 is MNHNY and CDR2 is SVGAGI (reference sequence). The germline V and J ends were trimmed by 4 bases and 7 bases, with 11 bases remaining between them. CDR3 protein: CASSFGVRQPQHF. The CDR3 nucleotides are TGTGCCAGCAGTTTCGGGGTGCGCCAGCCCCAGCATTTT.